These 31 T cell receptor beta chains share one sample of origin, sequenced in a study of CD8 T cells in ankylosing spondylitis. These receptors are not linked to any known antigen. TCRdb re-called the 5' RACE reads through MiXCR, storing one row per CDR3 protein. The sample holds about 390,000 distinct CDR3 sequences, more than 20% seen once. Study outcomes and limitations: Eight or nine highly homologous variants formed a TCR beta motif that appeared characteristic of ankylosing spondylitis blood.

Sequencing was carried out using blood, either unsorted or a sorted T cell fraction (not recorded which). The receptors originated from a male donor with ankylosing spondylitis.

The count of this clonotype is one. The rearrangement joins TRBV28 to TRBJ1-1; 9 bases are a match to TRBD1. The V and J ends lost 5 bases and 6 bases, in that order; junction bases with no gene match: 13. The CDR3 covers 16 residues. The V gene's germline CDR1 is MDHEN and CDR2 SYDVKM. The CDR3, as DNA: TGTGCCAGCAGTAGAGCCGGGACAGGGTTTAGGTCTGAAGCTTTCTTT. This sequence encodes CASSRAGTGFRSEAFF.

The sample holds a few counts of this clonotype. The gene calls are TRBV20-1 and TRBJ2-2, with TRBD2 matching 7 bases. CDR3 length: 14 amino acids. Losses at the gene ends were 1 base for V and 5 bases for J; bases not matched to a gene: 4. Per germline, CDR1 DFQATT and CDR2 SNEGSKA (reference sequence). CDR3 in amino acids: CSARGLAGTGELFF. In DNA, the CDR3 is TGCAGTGCTAGAGGACTAGCTGGAACCGGGGAGCTGTTTTTT.

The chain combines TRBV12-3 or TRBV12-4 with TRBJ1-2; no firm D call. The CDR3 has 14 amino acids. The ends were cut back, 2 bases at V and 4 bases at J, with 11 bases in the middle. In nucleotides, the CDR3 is TGTGCCAGCAGTTTAAATGTGGGAACCTATGGCTACACCTTC. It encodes CASSLNVGTYGYTF.

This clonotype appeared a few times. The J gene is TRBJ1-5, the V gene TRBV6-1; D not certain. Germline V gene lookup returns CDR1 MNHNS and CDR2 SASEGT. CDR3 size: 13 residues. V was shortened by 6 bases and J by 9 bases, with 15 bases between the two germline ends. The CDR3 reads CASSNSAGAPQHF. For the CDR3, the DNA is TGTGCCAGCAGCAACAGCGCGGGTGCGCCCCAGCATTTT.

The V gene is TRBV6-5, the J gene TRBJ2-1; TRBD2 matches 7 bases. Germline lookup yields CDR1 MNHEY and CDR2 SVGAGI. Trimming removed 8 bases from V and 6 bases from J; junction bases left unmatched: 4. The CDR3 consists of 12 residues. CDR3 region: CASWRLANEQFF. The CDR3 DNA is TGTGCCAGCTGGAGACTAGCCAATGAGCAGTTCTTC.

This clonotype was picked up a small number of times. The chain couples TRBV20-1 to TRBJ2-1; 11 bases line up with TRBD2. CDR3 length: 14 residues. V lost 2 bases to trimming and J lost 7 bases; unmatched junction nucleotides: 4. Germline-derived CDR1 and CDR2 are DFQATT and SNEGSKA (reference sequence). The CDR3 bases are TGCAGTGCTAGAACACTAGCGGGAGTGAATGAGCAGTTCTTC. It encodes CSARTLAGVNEQFF.

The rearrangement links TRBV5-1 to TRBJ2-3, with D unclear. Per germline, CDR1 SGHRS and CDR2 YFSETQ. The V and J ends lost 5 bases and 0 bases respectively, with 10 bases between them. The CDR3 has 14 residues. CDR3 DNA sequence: TGCGCCAGCAGACGGAGCGCTAGCACAGATACGCAGTATTTT. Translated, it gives CASRRSASTDTQYF.

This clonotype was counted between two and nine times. The CDR3 loop is CASSLEILQPQHF. CDR3 bases: TGTGCCAGCAGCTTGGAGATTTTGCAGCCCCAGCATTTT. This chain uses TRBV5-8 with TRBJ1-5; the D is unclear. CDR3 length: 13 residues. The germline V and J ends were trimmed by 0 bases and 7 bases, with 8 bases remaining between them. The V gene's germline CDR1 is SGHTS and CDR2 YDEGEE.

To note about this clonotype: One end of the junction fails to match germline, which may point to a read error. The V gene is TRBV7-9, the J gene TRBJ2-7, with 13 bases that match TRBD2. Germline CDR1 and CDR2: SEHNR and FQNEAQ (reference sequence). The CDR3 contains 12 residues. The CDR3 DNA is TGCAAAAAGGGACTAGCGGGATACGAGCAGTACTTC. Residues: CKKGLAGYEQYF.

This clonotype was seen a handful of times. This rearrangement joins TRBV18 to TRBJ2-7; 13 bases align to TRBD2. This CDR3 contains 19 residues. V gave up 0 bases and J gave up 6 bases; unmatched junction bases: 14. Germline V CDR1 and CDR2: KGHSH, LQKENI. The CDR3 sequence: CASSPPTSGRPDLFFEQYF. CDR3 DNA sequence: TGTGCCAGCTCACCACCGACTAGCGGGAGGCCCGATTTGTTTTTCGAGCAGTACTTC.

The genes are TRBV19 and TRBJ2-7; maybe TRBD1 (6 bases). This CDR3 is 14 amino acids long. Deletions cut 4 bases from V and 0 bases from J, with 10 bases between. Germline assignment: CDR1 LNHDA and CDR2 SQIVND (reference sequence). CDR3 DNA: TGTGCCAGTAGTAGCCGGGACATCTCCTACGAGCAGTACTTC. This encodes CASSSRDISYEQYF.

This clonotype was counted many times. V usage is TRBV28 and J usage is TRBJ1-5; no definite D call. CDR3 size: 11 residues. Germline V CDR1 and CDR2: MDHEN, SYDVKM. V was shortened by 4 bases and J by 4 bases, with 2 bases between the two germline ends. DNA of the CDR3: TGTGCCAGCAGTTGGAATCAGCCCCAGCATTTT. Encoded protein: CASSWNQPQHF.

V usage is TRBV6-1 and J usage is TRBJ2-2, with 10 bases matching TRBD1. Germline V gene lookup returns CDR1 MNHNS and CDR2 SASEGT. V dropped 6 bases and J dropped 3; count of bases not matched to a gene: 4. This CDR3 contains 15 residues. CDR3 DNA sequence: TGTGCCAGCAGGGCCGGGACAGGGGACACCGGGGAGCTGTTTTTT. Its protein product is CASRAGTGDTGELFF.

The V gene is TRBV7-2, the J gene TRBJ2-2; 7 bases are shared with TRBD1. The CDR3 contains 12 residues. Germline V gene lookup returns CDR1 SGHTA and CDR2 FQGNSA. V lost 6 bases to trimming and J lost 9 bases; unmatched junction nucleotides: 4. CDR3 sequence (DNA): TGTGCCAGCAGACAGACAGGGAGGGAGCTGTTTTTT. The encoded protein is CASRQTGRELFF.

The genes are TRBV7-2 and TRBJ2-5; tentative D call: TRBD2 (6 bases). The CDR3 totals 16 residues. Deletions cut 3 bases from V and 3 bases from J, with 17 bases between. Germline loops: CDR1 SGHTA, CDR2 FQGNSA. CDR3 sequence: CASSFWGRSGEETQYF. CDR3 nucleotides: TGTGCCAGCAGCTTCTGGGGTAGATCGGGAGAAGAGACCCAGTACTTC.

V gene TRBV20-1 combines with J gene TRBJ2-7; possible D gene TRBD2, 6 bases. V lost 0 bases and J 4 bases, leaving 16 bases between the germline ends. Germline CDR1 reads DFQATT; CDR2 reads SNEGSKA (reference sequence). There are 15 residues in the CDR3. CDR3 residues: CSARDPGGGNYEQYF. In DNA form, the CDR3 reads TGCAGTGCTAGAGACCCCGGGGGTGGTAATTACGAGCAGTACTTC.

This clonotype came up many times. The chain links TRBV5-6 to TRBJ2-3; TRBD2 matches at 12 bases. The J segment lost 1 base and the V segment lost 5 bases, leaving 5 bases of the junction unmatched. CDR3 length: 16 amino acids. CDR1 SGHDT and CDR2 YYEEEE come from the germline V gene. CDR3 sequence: CASSPLAGGRTDTQYF. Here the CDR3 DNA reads TGTGCCAGCAGTCCACTAGCGGGAGGACGCACAGATACGCAGTATTTT.

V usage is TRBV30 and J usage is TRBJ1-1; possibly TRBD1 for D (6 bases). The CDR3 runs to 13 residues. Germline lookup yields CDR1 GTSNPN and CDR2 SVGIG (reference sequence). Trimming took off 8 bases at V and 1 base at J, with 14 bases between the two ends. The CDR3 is CALIQGANTEAFF. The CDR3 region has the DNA TGTGCCCTGATACAGGGTGCGAACACTGAAGCTTTCTTT.

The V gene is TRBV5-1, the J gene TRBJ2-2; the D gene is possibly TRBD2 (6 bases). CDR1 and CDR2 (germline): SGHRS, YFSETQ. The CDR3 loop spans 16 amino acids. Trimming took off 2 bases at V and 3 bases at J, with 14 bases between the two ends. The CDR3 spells CASSFGRGIDTGELFF. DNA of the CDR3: TGCGCCAGCAGCTTCGGTCGGGGGATCGACACCGGGGAGCTGTTTTTT.

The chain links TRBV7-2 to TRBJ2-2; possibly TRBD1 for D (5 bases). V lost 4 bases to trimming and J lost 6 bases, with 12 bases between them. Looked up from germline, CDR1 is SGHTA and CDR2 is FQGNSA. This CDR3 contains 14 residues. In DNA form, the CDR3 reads TGTGCCAGCAGCTGGACAATTCGTGCCGGGGAGCTGTTTTTT. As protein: CASSWTIRAGELFF.

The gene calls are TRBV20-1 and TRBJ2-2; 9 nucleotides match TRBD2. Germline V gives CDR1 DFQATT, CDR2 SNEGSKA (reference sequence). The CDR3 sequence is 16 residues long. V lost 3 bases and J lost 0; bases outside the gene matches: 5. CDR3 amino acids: CSARDSSGANTGELFF. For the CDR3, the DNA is TGCAGTGCTAGGGACTCTAGCGGGGCGAACACCGGGGAGCTGTTTTTT.

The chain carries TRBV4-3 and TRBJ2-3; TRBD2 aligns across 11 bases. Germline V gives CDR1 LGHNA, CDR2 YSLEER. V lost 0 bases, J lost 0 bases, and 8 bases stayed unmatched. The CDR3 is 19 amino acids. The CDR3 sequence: CASSQDTGTSGLSTDTQYF. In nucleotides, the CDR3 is TGCGCCAGCAGCCAAGATACCGGGACTAGCGGCCTTAGCACAGATACGCAGTATTTT.

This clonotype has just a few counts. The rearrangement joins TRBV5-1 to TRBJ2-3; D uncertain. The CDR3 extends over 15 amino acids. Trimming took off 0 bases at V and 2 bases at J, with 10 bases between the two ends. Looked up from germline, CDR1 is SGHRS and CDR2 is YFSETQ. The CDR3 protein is CASSLEQVSTDTQYF. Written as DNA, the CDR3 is TGCGCCAGCAGCTTGGAGCAGGTGTCCACAGATACGCAGTATTTT.

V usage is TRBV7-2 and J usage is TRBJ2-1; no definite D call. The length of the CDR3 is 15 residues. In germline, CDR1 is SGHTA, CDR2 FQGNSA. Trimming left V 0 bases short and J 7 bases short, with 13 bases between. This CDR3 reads CASSLADPAFNEQFF. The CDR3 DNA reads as TGTGCCAGCAGCTTAGCGGACCCGGCCTTTAATGAGCAGTTCTTC.

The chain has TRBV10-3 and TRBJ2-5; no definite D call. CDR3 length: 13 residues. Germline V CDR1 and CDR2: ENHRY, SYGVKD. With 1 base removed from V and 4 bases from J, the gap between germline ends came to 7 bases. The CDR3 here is CAISELDGETQYF. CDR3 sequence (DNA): TGTGCCATCAGTGAGTTAGACGGAGAGACCCAGTACTTC.

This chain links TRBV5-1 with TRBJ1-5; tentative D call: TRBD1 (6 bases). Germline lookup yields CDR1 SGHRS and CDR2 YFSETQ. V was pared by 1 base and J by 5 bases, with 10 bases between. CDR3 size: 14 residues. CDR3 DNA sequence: TGCGCCAGCAGCTTGCTCGGGGGCGATCAGCCCCAGCATTTT. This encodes CASSLLGGDQPQHF.

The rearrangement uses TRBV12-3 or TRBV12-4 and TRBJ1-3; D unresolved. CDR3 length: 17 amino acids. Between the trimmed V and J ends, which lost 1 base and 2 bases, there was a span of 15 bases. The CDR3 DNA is TGTGCCAGCAGTTTAGACAGAACTTTTAAGCCTGGAAACACCATATATTTT. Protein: CASSLDRTFKPGNTIYF.

The CDR3 region is CASSVRGANTEAFF. The CDR3 nucleotides read TGTGCCAGCAGCGTCCGGGGGGCGAACACTGAAGCTTTCTTT. The rearrangement uses TRBV9 and TRBJ1-1, with D possibly being TRBD1 (6 bases). Looked up from germline, CDR1 is SGDLS and CDR2 is YYNGEE. V was clipped by 2 bases and J by 1 base, with 9 bases between them. This CDR3 is built from 14 residues.

As DNA, the CDR3 is TGCAGCGTCCAGGGGGTTAGCAATCAGCCCCAGCATTTT. Translation: CSVQGVSNQPQHF. J is TRBJ1-5 and V is TRBV29-1; the match to TRBD1 covers 7 bases. The length of the CDR3 is 13 residues. The germline V gene has CDR1 SQVTM and CDR2 ANQGSEA. J was trimmed by 0 bases and V by 6 bases; bases with no gene match: 2.

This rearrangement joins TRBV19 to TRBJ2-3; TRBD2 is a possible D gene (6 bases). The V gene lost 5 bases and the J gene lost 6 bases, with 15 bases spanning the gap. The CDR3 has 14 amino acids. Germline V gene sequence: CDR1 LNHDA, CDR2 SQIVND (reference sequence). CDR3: CASSGLPTSDTQYF. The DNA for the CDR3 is TGTGCCAGTAGTGGACTACCGACGAGTGATACGCAGTATTTT. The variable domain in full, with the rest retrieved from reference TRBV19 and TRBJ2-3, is DGGITQSPKYLFRKEGQNVTLSCEQNLNHDAMYWYRQDPGQGLRLIYYSQIVNDFQKGDIAEGYSVSREKKESFPLTVTSAQKNPTAFYLCASSGLPTSDTQYFGPGTRLTVL.

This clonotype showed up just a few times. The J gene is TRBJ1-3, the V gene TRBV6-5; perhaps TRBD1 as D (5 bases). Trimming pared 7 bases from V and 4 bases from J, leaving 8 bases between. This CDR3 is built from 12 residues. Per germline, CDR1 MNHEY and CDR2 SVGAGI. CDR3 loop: CASIGGGNTIYF. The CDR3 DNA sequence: TGTGCCAGCATCGGGGGGGGAAACACCATATATTTT.